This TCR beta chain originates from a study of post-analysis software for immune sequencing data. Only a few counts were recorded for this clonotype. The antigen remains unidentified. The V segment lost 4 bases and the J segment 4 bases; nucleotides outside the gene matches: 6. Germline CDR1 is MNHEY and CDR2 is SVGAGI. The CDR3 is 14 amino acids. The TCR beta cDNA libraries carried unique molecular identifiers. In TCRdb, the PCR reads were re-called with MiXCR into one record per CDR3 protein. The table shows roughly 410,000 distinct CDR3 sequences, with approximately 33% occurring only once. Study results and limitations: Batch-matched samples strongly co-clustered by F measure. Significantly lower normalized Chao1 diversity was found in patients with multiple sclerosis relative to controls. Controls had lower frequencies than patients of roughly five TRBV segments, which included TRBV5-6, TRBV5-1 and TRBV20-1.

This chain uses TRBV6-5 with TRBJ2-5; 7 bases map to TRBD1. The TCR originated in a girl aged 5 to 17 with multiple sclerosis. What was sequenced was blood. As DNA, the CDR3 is TGTGCCAGCAGTTCCCCACAGGGGCGAGAGACCCAGTACTTC. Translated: CASSSPQGRETQYF.